These 19 T cell receptor beta chains came from one sample sequenced in a study of early T cells in non-severe SARS-CoV-2 infection. MiXCR, applied by TCRdb to the 5' RACE reads, yields one record per CDR3 protein. The table lists about 46,000 distinct CDR3 sequences, about 5.3% of them singletons. This specimen was whole blood, taken at baseline. These receptors all stem from an adult who was a healthcare worker with PCR-confirmed SARS-CoV-2 infection or an uninfected control (not recorded which).

This clonotype has just a few counts. This chain links TRBV7-9 with TRBJ1-1; D is unresolved. V lost 2 bases, J lost 0 bases, and 10 bases lay in between. This CDR3 is built from 15 residues. CDR1 is SEHNR, CDR2 FQNEAQ, per germline (reference sequence). In DNA, the CDR3 is TGTGCCAGCAGCTTACTTCAGGAGATGAACACTGAAGCTTTCTTT. This codes for CASSLLQEMNTEAFF.

This clonotype was picked up many times. V is TRBV12-3 or TRBV12-4 and J is TRBJ1-2; no firm D call. The CDR3 runs 13 residues. V gave up 4 bases and J gave up 4 bases, with 10 bases separating them. The CDR3 DNA reads as TGTGCCAGCAGTTCCGGCATCCTCTATGGCTACACCTTC. It specifies CASSSGILYGYTF.

This clonotype showed up many times. The genes are TRBV6-5 and TRBJ2-2; 11 bases are a match to TRBD1. The germline V gene encodes CDR1 MNHEY and CDR2 SVGAGI. The trim removed 6 bases at V and 3 bases at J, leaving 6 bases unmatched. This CDR3 is built from 16 residues. The CDR3 loop is CASSRWGQGDTGELFF. The CDR3 region has the DNA TGTGCCAGCAGCCGCTGGGGACAGGGGGACACCGGGGAGCTGTTTTTT.

The J gene is TRBJ2-1, the V gene TRBV20-1; D gene ambiguous. The CDR3 length is 8 residues. CDR1 is DFQATT and CDR2 is SNEGSKA in the germline V gene (reference sequence). The DNA for the CDR3 is TGCAGGGTTAATGAGCAGTTCTTC. This codes for CRVNEQFF.

There are many counts of this clonotype. The J gene is TRBJ2-5, the V gene TRBV7-3, with a weak D call TRBD1 (5 bases). V dropped 5 bases and J dropped 4 bases, with 11 bases sitting between them. Germline CDR1 is SGHTA and CDR2 is FQGTGA. This CDR3 contains 13 residues. CDR3 coding DNA: TGTGCCAGCAGCGAGCAGGGTCGAGAGACCCAGTACTTC. Translating gives CASSEQGRETQYF. The complete variable domain, with remaining parts taken from reference TRBV7-3 and TRBJ2-5, reads GAGVSQTPSNKVTEKGKYVELRCDPISGHTALYWYRQSLGQGPEFLIYFQGTGAADDSGLPNDRFFAVRPEGSVSTLKIQRTERGDSAVYLCASSEQGRETQYFGPGTRLLVL.

This clonotype showed up just a few times. V is TRBV11-2 and J is TRBJ2-5; 7 bases fit TRBD1. The CDR3 extends over 16 amino acids. Germline trimming cut 0 bases from V and 4 bases from J; bases unmatched to any gene: 8. Germline V gene sequence: CDR1 SGHAT, CDR2 FQNNGV. DNA of the CDR3: TGTGCCAGCAGCTTAGACCCCAGACAGGGTGCAGAGACCCAGTACTTC. Translating it yields CASSLDPRQGAETQYF. The full variable domain, completed using reference TRBV11-2 and TRBJ2-5, is EAGVAQSPRYKIIEKRQSVAFWCNPISGHATLYWYQQILGQGPKLLIQFQNNGVVDDSQLPKDRFSAERLKGVDSTLKIQPAKLEDSAVYLCASSLDPRQGAETQYFGPGTRLLVL.

This clonotype was picked up many times. The CDR3 DNA reads as TGTGCCACCGGACTTAATGAAAAACTGTTTTTT. Translation: CATGLNEKLFF. V gene TRBV10-3 combines with J gene TRBJ1-4; no clear D gene. The V end lost 10 bases, the J end lost 4 bases, and 7 bases lay between the germline ends. Germline CDR1 ENHRY, CDR2 SYGVKD. CDR3 length: 11 residues.

This clonotype was seen many times. In DNA, the CDR3 is TGCGCCAGCAGCTCCGGCAGGAACACTGAAGCTTTCTTT. It is translated as CASSSGRNTEAFF. The rearrangement uses TRBV5-1 and TRBJ1-1; D unresolved. This CDR3 spans 13 amino acids. Deletions cut 3 bases from V and 1 base from J, with 7 bases between. The germline gives CDR1 SGHRS, CDR2 YFSETQ. Full variable domain (outside the CDR3, taken from reference TRBV5-1 and TRBJ1-1): KAGVTQTPRYLIKTRGQQVTLSCSPISGHRSVSWYQQTPGQGLQFLFEYFSETQRNKGNFPGRFSGRQFSNSRSEMNVSTLELGDSALYLCASSSGRNTEAFFGQGTRLTVV.

In this sample, this clonotype turned up many times. The gene calls are TRBV14 and TRBJ2-1; 8 bases map to TRBD1. The CDR3 has 13 residues. V shed 5 bases and J 5 bases; nucleotides not matched to a gene: 2. Germline assignment: CDR1 SGHDN and CDR2 FVKESK. CDR3 amino acids: CASSWDRNNEQFF. DNA of the CDR3: TGTGCCAGCAGCTGGGACAGGAACAATGAGCAGTTCTTC.

The chain carries TRBV10-3 and TRBJ1-1, with D possibly TRBD1 on 5 matching bases. Trimming pared 4 bases from V and 7 bases from J, leaving 19 bases between. Germline assignment: CDR1 ENHRY and CDR2 SYGVKD. The CDR3 extends over 15 amino acids. DNA for the CDR3: TGTGCCATCAGTGTCAGTCCCTGGGGGGAAAGTGAAGCTTTCTTT. This encodes CAISVSPWGESEAFF.

This clonotype has at least ten counts. The rearrangement uses TRBV7-9 and TRBJ1-1; 8 nucleotides match TRBD1. V was clipped by 5 bases and J by 5 bases; unmatched bases: 10. CDR1 and CDR2 (germline): SEHNR, FQNEAQ (reference sequence). The CDR3 length is 15 residues. The CDR3 loop is CASSIRQGPETEAFF. CDR3 nucleotide sequence: TGTGCCAGCAGCATAAGACAGGGGCCCGAGACTGAAGCTTTCTTT.

The chain has TRBV28 and TRBJ2-3; 10 bases agree with TRBD2. Germline V CDR1 and CDR2: MDHEN, SYDVKM. CDR3 length: 15 residues. The V segment lost 5 bases and the J segment 3 bases; nucleotides outside the gene matches: 5. Here the CDR3 reads CASSPSGRKTDTQYF. The CDR3 bases are TGTGCCAGCAGTCCTAGCGGGAGAAAGACAGATACGCAGTATTTT.

This clonotype was counted ten times or more. The rearrangement joins TRBV29-1 to TRBJ1-2; 7 bases are a match to TRBD1. Looked up from germline, CDR1 is SQVTM and CDR2 is ANQGSEA. CDR3 length: 12 amino acids. Germline trimming cut 6 bases from V and 7 bases from J; bases unmatched to any gene: 8. The DNA of the CDR3 is TGCAGCGTAGACGACAGGGCGGGTGGCTACACCTTC. Residues: CSVDDRAGGYTF.

There are many counts of this clonotype. The chain uses TRBV28 and TRBJ2-3, with D maybe TRBD2 (6 bases). Trimming left V 5 bases short and J 1 base short, with 13 bases between. CDR1 is MDHEN, CDR2 SYDVKM, per germline. There are 15 residues in the CDR3. The CDR3 region is CASSDYRRGTDTQYF. CDR3 nucleotide sequence: TGTGCCAGCAGTGACTATCGGAGGGGCACAGATACGCAGTATTTT.

This clonotype was seen many times. This chain links TRBV7-3 with TRBJ2-1; TRBD2 matches 7 bases. The CDR3 extends over 13 amino acids. Germline trimming cut 9 bases from V and 5 bases from J; bases unmatched to any gene: 7. The germline CDR1 and CDR2 sequences are SGHTA and FQGTGA. The CDR3 spells CASSGTIHNEQFF. The CDR3 bases are TGTGCCAGTTCCGGGACTATACACAATGAGCAGTTCTTC.

In regard to this clonotype: The junction does not match germline at one end; this may be a read error. The chain couples TRBV10-3 to TRBJ2-3; a weak D match, TRBD2 (5 bases). Germline V gives CDR1 ENHRY, CDR2 SYGVKD. CDR3 length: 13 residues. The DNA for the CDR3 is TGTCCCATCAGTGAGGAGGCCACAGATACGCAGTATTTT. Translation: CPISEEATDTQYF.

This clonotype was counted many times. The chain employs TRBV5-4 and TRBJ1-1; D is ambiguous. Trimming took off 0 bases at V and 8 bases at J, with 5 bases between the two ends. Germline lookup yields CDR1 SGHNT and CDR2 YYREEE (reference sequence). This CDR3 is 11 amino acids long. The CDR3, as DNA: TGTGCCAGCAGCTTGGAGGGAGAAGCTTTCTTT. Its translation is CASSLEGEAFF.

This clonotype appeared a few times. A much larger clone differs from this one at a single base, so this may be a read error. The chain joins TRBV20-1 to TRBJ1-6; TRBD1 aligns across 10 bases. V lost 2 bases and J lost 8; bases outside the gene matches: 6. There are 15 residues in the CDR3. Germline V gene data show CDR1 as DFQATT and CDR2 as SNEGSKA (reference sequence). CDR3 loop: CSARTTGTGDSPLHF. The CDR3 nucleotides are TGCAGTGCTAGAACTACCGGGACAGGGGATTCACCCCTCCACTTT.

This clonotype was counted many times. The rearrangement links TRBV24-1 to TRBJ2-1, with D hard to call. The V and J ends lost 9 bases and 1 base respectively, with 6 bases between them. In germline, CDR1 is KGHDR, CDR2 SFDVKD. CDR3 length: 12 amino acids. CDR3 coding DNA: TGTGCCACCTTGGGATCCTACAATGAGCAGTTCTTC. Amino acids: CATLGSYNEQFF.